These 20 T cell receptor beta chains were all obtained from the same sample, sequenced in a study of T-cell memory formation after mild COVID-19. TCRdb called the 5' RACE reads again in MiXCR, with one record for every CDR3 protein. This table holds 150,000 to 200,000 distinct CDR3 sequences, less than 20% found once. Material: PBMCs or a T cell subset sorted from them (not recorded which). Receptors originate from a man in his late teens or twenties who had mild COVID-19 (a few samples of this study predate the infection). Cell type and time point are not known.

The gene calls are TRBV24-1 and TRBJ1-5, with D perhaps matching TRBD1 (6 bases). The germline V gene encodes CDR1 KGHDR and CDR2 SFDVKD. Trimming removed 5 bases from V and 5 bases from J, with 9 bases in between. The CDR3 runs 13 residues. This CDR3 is CATSGGGDQPQHF. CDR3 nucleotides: TGTGCCACCAGTGGGGGGGGCGATCAGCCCCAGCATTTT.

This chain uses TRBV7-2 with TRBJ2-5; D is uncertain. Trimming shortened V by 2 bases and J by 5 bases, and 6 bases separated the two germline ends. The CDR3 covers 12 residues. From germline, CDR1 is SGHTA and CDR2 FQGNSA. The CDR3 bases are TGTGCCAGCAGCTTACTCTGGGAGACCCAGTACTTC. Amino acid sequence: CASSLLWETQYF.

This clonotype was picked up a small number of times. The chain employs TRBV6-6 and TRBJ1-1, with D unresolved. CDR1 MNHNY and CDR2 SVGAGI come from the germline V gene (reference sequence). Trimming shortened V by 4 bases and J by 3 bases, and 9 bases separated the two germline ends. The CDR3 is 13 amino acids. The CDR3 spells CASSSKVYTEAFF. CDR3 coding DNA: TGTGCCAGCAGTTCCAAGGTGTACACTGAAGCTTTCTTT.

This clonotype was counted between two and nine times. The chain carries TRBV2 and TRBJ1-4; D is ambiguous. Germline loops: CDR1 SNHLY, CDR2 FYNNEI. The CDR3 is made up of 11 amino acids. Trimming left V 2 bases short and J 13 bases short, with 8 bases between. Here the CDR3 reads CASSEYLVLFF. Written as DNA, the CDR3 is TGTGCCAGCAGTGAATATTTGGTACTGTTTTTT.

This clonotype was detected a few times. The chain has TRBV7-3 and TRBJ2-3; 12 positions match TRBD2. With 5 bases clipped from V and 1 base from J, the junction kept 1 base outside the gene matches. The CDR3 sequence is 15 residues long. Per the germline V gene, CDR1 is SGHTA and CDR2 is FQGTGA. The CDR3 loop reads CASSRTSGGTDTQYF. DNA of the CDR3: TGTGCCAGCAGCCGGACTAGCGGGGGCACAGATACGCAGTATTTT.

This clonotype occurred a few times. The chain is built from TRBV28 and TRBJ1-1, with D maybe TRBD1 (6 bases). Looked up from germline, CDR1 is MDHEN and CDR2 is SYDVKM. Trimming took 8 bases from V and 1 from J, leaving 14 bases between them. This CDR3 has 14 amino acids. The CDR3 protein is CASAQGNWNTEAFF. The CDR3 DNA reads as TGTGCCAGCGCACAGGGCAATTGGAACACTGAAGCTTTCTTT.

The CDR3 bases are TGTGCCAGCGTCCAAGGACAGGTTTACTCCTACGAGCAGTACTTC. Translated: CASVQGQVYSYEQYF. The rearrangement uses TRBV6-6 and TRBJ2-7; the match to TRBD1 covers 7 bases. The V and J ends lost 8 bases and 0 bases, in that order; junction bases with no gene match: 10. Germline loops: CDR1 MNHNY, CDR2 SVGAGI (reference sequence). The CDR3 is made up of 15 amino acids.

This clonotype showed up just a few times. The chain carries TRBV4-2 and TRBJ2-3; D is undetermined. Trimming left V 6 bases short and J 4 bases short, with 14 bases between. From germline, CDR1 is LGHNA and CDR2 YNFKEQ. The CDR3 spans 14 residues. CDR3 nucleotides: TGTGCCAGCAGTCCGAGAAGAGGCCCAGATACGCAGTATTTT. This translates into CASSPRRGPDTQYF.

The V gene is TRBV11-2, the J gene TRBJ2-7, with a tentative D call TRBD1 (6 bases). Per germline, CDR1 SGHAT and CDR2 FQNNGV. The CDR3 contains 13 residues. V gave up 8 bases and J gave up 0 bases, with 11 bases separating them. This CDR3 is CASENRASYEQYF. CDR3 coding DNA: TGTGCCAGCGAAAACAGGGCCTCCTACGAGCAGTACTTC.

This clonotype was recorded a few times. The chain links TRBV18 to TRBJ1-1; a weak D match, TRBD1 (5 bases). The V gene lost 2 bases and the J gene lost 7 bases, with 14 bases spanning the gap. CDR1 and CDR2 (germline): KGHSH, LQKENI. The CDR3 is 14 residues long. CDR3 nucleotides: TGTGCCAGCTCACCAAAGACAGAGCTAAATGAAGCTTTCTTT. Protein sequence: CASSPKTELNEAFF.

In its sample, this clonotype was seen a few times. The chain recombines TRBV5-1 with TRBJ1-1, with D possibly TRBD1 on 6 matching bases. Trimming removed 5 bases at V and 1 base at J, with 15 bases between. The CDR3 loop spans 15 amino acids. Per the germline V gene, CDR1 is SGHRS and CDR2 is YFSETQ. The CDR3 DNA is TGCGCCAGCAGGTACGACAGGTCCTGGAACACTGAAGCTTTCTTT. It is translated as CASRYDRSWNTEAFF.

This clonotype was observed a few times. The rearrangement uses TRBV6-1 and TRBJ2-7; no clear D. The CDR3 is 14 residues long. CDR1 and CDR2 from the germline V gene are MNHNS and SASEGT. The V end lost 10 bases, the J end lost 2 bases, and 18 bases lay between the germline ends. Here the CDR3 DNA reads TGTGCCATAGGTAGTTTTTTTCGAACCTACGAGCAGTACTTC. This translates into CAIGSFFRTYEQYF.

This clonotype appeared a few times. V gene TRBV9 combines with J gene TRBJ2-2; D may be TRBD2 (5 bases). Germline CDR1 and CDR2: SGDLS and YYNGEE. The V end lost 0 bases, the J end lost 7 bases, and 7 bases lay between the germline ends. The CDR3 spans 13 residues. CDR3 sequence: CASSVVGGGELFF. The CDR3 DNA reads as TGTGCCAGCAGCGTAGTAGGAGGCGGGGAGCTGTTTTTT.

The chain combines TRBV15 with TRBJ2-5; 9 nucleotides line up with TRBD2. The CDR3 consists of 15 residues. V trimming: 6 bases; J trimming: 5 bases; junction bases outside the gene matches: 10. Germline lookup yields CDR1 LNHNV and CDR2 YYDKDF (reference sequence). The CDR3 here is CATRRPAGGHETQYF. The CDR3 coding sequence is TGTGCCACCAGAAGACCAGCGGGGGGCCACGAGACCCAGTACTTC.

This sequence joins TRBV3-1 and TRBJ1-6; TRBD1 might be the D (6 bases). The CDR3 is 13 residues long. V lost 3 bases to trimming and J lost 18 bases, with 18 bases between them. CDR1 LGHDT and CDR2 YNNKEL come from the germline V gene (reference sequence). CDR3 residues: CASSQSEGGSPHF. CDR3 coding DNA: TGTGCCAGCAGCCAGTCGGAGGGGGGGTCCCCCCACTTT.

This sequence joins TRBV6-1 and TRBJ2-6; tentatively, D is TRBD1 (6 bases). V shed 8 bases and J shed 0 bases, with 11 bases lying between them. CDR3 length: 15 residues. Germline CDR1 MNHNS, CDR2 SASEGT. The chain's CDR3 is CASGTRNSGANVLTF. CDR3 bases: TGTGCCAGCGGGACACGGAACTCTGGGGCCAACGTCCTGACTTTC.

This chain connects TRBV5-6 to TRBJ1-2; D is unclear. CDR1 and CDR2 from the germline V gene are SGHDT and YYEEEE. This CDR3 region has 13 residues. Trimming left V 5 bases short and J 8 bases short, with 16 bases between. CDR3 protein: CASRPGLTVGYTF. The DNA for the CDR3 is TGTGCCAGCAGACCAGGCCTAACCGTCGGCTACACCTTC.

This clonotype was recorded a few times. CDR3 in amino acids: CASSQTGAGKTQYF. CDR3 DNA: TGTGCCAGCAGCCAAACGGGGGCCGGAAAGACCCAGTACTTC. The J gene is TRBJ2-5, the V gene TRBV3-1; D is tentatively TRBD1 or TRBD2 (6 bases each). The germline V and J ends were trimmed by 2 bases and 6 bases, with 13 bases remaining between them. The CDR3 has 14 residues. Per the germline V gene, CDR1 is LGHDT and CDR2 is YNNKEL (reference sequence).

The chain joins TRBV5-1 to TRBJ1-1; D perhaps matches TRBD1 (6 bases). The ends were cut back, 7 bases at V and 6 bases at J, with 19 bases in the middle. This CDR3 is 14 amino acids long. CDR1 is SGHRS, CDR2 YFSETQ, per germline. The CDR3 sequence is CASSLARGTSEAFF. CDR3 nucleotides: TGCGCCAGCTCCTTGGCCAGGGGTACGTCTGAAGCTTTCTTT.

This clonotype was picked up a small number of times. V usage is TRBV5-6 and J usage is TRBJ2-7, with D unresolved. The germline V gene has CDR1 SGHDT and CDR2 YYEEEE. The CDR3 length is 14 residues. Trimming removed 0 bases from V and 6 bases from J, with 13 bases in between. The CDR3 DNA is TGTGCCAGCAGCTTGGTCGGCCGCCGTTTCGAGCAGTACGTC. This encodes CASSLVGRRFEQYV.